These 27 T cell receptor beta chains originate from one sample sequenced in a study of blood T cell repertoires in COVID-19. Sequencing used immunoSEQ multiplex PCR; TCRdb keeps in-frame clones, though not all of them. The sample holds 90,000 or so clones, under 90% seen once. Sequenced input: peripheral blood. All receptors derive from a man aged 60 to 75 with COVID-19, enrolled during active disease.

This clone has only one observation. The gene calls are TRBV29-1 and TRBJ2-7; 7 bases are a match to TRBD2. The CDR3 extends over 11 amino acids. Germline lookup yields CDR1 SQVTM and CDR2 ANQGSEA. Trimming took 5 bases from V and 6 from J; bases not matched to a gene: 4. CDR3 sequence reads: CSVWEGSEQYF. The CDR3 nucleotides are TGCAGCGTTTGGGAGGGCTCCGAGCAGTACTTC.

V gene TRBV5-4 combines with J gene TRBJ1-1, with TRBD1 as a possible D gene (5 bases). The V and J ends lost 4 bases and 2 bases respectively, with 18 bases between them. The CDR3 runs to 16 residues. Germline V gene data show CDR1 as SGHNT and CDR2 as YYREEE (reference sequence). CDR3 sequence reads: CASSPAGAVTNTEAFF. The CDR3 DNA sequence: TGTGCCAGCAGCCCCGCTGGGGCAGTGACAAACACTGAAGCTTTCTTT.

CDR3 amino acids: CASSSLGQNQFF. DNA of the CDR3: TGTGCCAGCAGTTCCCTGGGACAAAACCAGTTCTTC. This chain links TRBV12-3 or TRBV12-4 with TRBJ2-1, with a tentative D call TRBD1 (6 bases). The CDR3 covers 12 residues. V was trimmed by 4 bases and J by 13 bases, leaving 14 bases between them.

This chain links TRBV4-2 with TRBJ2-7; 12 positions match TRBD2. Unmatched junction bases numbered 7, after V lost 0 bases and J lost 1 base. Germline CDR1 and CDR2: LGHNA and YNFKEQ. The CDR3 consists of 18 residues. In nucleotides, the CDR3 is TGTGCCAGCAGCCAAGATCCGACTAGCGGGAGACGTTCCTACGAGCAGTACTTC. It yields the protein CASSQDPTSGRRSYEQYF.

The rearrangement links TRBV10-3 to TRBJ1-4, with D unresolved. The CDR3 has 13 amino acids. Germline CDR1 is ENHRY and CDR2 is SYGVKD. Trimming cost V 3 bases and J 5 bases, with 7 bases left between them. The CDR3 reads CAISDGENEKLFF. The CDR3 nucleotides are TGTGCCATCAGTGACGGGGAGAATGAAAAACTGTTTTTT.

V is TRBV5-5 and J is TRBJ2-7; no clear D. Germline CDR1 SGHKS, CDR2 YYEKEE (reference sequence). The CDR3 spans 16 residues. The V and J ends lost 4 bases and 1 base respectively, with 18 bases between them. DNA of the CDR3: TGTGCCAGCAGCCCGAGGCAACTCTCTCCTTCCTACGAGCAGTACTTC. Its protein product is CASSPRQLSPSYEQYF.

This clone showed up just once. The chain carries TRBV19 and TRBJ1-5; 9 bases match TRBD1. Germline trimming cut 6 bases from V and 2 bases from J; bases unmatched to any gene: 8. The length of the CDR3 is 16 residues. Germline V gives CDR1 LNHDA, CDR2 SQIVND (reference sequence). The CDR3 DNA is TGTGCCAGTAGGGATACAGGGGGCGGCCGCAATCAGCCCCAGCATTTT. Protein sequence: CASRDTGGGRNQPQHF. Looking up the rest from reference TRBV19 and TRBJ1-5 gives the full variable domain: DGGITQSPKYLFRKEGQNVTLSCEQNLNHDAMYWYRQDPGQGLRLIYYSQIVNDFQKGDIAEGYSVSREKKESFPLTVTSAQKNPTAFYLCASRDTGGGRNQPQHFGDGTRLSIL.

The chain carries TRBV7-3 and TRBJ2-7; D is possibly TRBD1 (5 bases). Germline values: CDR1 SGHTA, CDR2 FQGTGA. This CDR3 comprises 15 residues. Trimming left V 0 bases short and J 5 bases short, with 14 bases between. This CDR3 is CASSLTPGADHEQYF. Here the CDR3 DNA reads TGTGCCAGCAGCTTAACGCCTGGGGCAGACCACGAGCAGTACTTC. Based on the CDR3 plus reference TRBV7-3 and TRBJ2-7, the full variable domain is GAGVSQTPSNKVTEKGKYVELRCDPISGHTALYWYRQSLGQGPEFLIYFQGTGAADDSGLPNDRFFAVRPEGSVSTLKIQRTERGDSAVYLCASSLTPGADHEQYFGPGTRLTVT.

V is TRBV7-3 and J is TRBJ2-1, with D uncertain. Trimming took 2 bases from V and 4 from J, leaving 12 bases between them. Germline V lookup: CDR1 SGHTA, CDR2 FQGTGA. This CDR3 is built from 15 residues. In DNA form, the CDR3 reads TGTGCCAGCAGCTTACCCGATACACAATACAATGAGCAGTTCTTC. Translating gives CASSLPDTQYNEQFF.

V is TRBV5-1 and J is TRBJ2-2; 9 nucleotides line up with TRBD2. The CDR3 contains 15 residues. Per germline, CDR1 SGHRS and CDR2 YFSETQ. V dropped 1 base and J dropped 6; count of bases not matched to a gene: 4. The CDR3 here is CASSLSLAGSGELFF. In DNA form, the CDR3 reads TGCGCCAGCAGCTTGAGTCTAGCGGGGTCCGGGGAGCTGTTTTTT.

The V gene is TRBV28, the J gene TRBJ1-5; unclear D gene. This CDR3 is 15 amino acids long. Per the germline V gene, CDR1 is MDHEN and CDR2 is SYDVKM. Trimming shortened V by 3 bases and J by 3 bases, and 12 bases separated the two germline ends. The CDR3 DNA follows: TGTGCCAGCAGTTTCCCAGAAAATGACAATCAGCCCCAGCATTTT. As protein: CASSFPENDNQPQHF.

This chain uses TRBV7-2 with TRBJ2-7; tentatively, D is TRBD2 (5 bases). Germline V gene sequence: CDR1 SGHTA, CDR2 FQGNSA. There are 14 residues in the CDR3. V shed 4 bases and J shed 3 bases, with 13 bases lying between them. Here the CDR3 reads CASSSLGVRYEQYF. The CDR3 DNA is TGTGCCAGCAGCTCCCTGGGAGTCCGCTACGAGCAGTACTTC.

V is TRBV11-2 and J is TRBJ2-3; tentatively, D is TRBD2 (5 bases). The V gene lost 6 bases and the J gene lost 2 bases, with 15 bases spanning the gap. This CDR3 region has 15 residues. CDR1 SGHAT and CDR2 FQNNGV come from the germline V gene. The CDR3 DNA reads TGTGCCAGCAGTTTTGGTGGGAGCTCCACAGATACGCAGTATTTT. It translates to CASSFGGSSTDTQYF.

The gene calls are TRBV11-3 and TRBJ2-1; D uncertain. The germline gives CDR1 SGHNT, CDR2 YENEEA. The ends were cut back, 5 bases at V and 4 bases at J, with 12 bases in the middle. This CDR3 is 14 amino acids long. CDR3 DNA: TGTGCCAGCAGCCCGAGGATCTGGTACAATGAGCAGTTCTTC. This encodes CASSPRIWYNEQFF.

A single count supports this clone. The CDR3 bases are TGTGCCACCAGTGACCCCGACAGGGGGGGCACTGAAGCTTTCTTT. As protein: CATSDPDRGGTEAFF. This rearrangement joins TRBV24-1 to TRBJ1-1, with TRBD1 matching over 9 bases. The CDR3 length is 15 residues. Germline V gene lookup returns CDR1 KGHDR and CDR2 SFDVKD. V lost 4 bases and J lost 4; bases outside the gene matches: 6.

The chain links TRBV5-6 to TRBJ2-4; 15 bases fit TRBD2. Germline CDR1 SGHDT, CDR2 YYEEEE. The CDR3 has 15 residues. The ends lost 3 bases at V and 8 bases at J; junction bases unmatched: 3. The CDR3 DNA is TGTGCCAGCAGCTCATGGACTAGCGGGAGGGACATTCAGTACTTC. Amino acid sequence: CASSSWTSGRDIQYF.

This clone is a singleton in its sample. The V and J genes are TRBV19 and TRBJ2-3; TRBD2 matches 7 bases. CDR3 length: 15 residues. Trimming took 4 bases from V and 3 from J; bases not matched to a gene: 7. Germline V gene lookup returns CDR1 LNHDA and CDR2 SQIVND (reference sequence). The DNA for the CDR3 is TGTGCCAGTAGTAAATTGGGGGGGTGGACAGATACGCAGTATTTT. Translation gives CASSKLGGWTDTQYF.

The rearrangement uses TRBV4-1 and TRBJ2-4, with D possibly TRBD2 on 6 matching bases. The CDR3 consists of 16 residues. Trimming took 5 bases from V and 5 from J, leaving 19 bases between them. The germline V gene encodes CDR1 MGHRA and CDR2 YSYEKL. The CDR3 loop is CASSTTSGLQQNIQYF. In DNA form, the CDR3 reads TGCGCCAGCAGCACCACCTCGGGACTGCAACAAAACATTCAGTACTTC.

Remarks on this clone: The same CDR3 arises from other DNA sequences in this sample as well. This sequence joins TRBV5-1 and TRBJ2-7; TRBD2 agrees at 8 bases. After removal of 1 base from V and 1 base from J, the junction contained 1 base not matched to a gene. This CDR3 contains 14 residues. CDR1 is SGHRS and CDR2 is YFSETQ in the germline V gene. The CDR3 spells CASSLTSGSYEQYF. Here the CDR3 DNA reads TGCGCCAGCAGCTTGACTAGCGGATCCTACGAGCAGTACTTC. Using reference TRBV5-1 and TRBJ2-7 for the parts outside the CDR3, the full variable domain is KAGVTQTPRYLIKTRGQQVTLSCSPISGHRSVSWYQQTPGQGLQFLFEYFSETQRNKGNFPGRFSGRQFSNSRSEMNVSTLELGDSALYLCASSLTSGSYEQYFGPGTRLTVT.

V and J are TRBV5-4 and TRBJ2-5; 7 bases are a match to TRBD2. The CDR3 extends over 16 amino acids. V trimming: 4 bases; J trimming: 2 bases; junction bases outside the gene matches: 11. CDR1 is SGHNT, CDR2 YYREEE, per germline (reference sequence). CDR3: CASSVILGLEQETQYF. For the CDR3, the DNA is TGTGCCAGCAGCGTGATATTAGGACTAGAGCAAGAGACCCAGTACTTC.

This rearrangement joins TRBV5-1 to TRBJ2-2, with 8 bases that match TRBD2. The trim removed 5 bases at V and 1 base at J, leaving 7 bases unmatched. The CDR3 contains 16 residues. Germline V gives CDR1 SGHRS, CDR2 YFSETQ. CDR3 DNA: TGCGCCAGCAGTCCTGCCGGGACTAGGAACACCGGGGAGCTGTTTTTT. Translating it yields CASSPAGTRNTGELFF.

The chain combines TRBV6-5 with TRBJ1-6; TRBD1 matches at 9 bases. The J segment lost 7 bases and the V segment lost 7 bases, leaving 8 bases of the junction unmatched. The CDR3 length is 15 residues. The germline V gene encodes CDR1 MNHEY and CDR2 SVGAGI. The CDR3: CASKTRDRVNSPLHF. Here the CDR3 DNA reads TGTGCCAGCAAAACACGGGACAGGGTAAATTCACCCCTCCACTTT.

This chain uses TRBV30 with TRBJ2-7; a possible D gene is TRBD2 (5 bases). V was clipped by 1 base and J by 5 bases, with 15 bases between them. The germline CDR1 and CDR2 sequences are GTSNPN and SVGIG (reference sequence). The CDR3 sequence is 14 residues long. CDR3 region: CAWSGLLLEDEQYF. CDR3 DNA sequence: TGTGCCTGGAGTGGACTGCTGCTGGAGGACGAGCAGTACTTC.

The CDR3 nucleotides are TGTGCCAGCAGCTTCGGGGGTAATTCACCCCTCCACTTT. It specifies CASSFGGNSPLHF. The chain employs TRBV11-3 and TRBJ1-6; D may be TRBD1 (5 bases). The germline V gene encodes CDR1 SGHNT and CDR2 YENEEA. CDR3 size: 13 residues. Trimming took 3 bases from V and 6 from J, leaving 6 bases between them. Supplemented by reference TRBV11-3 and TRBJ1-6, the full variable domain reads EAGVVQSPRYKIIEKKQPVAFWCNPISGHNTLYWYLQNLGQGPELLIRYENEEAVDDSQLPKDRFSAERLKGVDSTLKIQPAELGDSAVYLCASSFGGNSPLHFGNGTRLTVT.

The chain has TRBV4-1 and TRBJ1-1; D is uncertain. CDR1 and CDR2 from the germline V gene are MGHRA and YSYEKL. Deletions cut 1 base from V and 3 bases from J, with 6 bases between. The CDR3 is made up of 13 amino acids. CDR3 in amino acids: CASSQGRDTEAFF. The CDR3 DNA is TGCGCCAGCAGCCAAGGGCGGGACACTGAAGCTTTCTTT.

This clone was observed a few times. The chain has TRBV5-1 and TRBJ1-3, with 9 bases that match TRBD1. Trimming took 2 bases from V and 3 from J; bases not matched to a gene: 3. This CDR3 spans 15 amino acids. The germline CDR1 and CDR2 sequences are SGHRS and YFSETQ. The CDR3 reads CASSLQGALGNTIYF. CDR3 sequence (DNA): TGCGCCAGCAGCTTACAGGGGGCGCTTGGAAACACCATATATTTT.

The CDR3 reads CASSSPDRAGETQYF. DNA of the CDR3: TGTGCCAGCAGTTCCCCGGACAGGGCGGGGGAGACCCAGTACTTC. This rearrangement joins TRBV28 to TRBJ2-5, with 8 nucleotides matching TRBD1. Germline V gene data show CDR1 as MDHEN and CDR2 as SYDVKM. V was clipped by 4 bases and J by 5 bases; unmatched bases: 9. CDR3 length: 15 amino acids.